The 4 T cell receptor beta chains below come from one sample, sequenced in a study of blood T cell repertoires in COVID-19. Clones were sequenced by immunoSEQ multiplex PCR, and TCRdb holds only the in-frame ones, with some missing. The table has about 88,000 clones, roughly nine tenths seen once. The sequencing input was peripheral blood. The origin of the receptors is a human donor with active COVID-19. The donor label of this sample is uncertain.

The chain joins TRBV7-2 to TRBJ1-3; TRBD1 might be the D (6 bases). Germline CDR1 and CDR2: SGHTA and FQGNSA. The CDR3 spans 13 residues. The V and J ends lost 1 base and 7 bases respectively, with 8 bases between them. For the CDR3, the DNA is TGTGCCAGCAGCTTAGTCAGGGGCAACACCATATATTTT. Translating gives CASSLVRGNTIYF.

This clone was found a few times. The rearrangement uses TRBV10-3 and TRBJ2-7, with 7 bases fitting TRBD1. The CDR3 has 14 amino acids. Germline V lookup: CDR1 ENHRY, CDR2 SYGVKD. Germline trimming cut 3 bases from V and 3 bases from J; bases unmatched to any gene: 5. The CDR3 nucleotides read TGTGCCATCAGTGACGGGACAGCGATCTACGAGCAGTACTTC. It encodes CAISDGTAIYEQYF.

The chain employs TRBV7-7 and TRBJ1-1; no clear D. This CDR3 comprises 13 residues. V was trimmed by 4 bases and J by 1 base, leaving 7 bases between them. Germline CDR1 is SSHAT and CDR2 is FNYEAQ (reference sequence). The CDR3, as DNA: TGTGCCAGCAGCTCCGGGAAGAACACTGAAGCTTTCTTT. This translates into CASSSGKNTEAFF.

This clone was counted many times. The V and J genes are TRBV6-5 and TRBJ1-6; weak D call: TRBD1 (6 bases). The CDR3 is made up of 14 amino acids. V was shortened by 6 bases and J by 9 bases, with 15 bases between the two germline ends. In germline, CDR1 is MNHEY, CDR2 SVGAGI. This chain's CDR3 is CASSDRIELSPLHF. In DNA, the CDR3 is TGTGCCAGCAGCGACAGGATAGAGCTTTCACCCCTCCACTTT.